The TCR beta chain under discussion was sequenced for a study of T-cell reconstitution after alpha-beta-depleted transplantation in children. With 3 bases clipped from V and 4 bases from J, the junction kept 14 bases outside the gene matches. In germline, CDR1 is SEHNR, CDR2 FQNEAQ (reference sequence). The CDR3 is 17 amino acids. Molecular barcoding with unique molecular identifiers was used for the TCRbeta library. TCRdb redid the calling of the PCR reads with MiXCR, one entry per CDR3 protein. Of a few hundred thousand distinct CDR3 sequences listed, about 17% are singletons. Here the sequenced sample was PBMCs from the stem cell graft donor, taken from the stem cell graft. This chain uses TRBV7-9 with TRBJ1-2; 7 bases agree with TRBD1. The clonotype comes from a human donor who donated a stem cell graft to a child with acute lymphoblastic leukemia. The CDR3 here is CASSFIQGSQPLYGYTF. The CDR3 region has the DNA TGTGCCAGCAGCTTTATACAGGGGTCCCAACCTCTCTATGGCTACACCTTC.